The 4 T cell receptor beta chains below all came from one sample that was sequenced in a study of T cells in Graves' hyperthyroidism and ophthalmopathy. RNA transcripts served as the template for amplifying TCR beta CDR3 regions. HTBI primers were used for first-round RT-PCR of the TCR CDR3. Using its own MiXCR run on the multiplex PCR reads, TCRdb lists one record per CDR3 protein. The sample includes just under 750,000 distinct CDR3 sequences, over 35% seen only once; the top ten take roughly 30%. Source material: blood. The receptors were gathered from a woman aged 40 to 50 with Graves' hyperthyroidism.

In DNA, the CDR3 is TGCAGTGCTTTGATTGGCGAAAATAATTCACCCCTCCACTTT. This sequence encodes CSALIGENNSPLHF. The chain recombines TRBV20-1 with TRBJ1-6, with unresolved D. Germline lookup yields CDR1 DFQATT and CDR2 SNEGSKA (reference sequence). This CDR3 contains 14 residues. The V gene lost 5 bases and the J gene lost 5 bases, with 13 bases spanning the gap.

This clonotype was picked up many times. This rearrangement joins TRBV10-1 to TRBJ1-1; 7 bases map to TRBD1. CDR1 and CDR2 from the germline V gene are WNHNN and SYGVQD (reference sequence). This CDR3 spans 15 amino acids. With 0 bases clipped from V and 3 bases from J, the junction kept 4 bases outside the gene matches. The CDR3 loop reads CASSESVGTDTEAFF. The CDR3 DNA reads TGCGCCAGCAGTGAGTCTGTTGGGACAGACACTGAAGCTTTCTTT.

The chain uses TRBV20-1 and TRBJ1-4; D not certain. From germline, CDR1 is DFQATT and CDR2 SNEGSKA (reference sequence). The CDR3 consists of 10 residues. The V and J ends lost 6 bases and 12 bases respectively, with 11 bases between them. CDR3 sequence (DNA): TGCAGTGCGTTAAAAGAGGAACTGTTTTTT. Translated: CSALKEELFF.

This clonotype was counted only a few times. This chain links TRBV2 with TRBJ1-6, with TRBD1 matching 7 bases. This CDR3 region has 14 residues. J lost 13 bases, V lost 8 bases, and 14 bases had no gene match. Germline V gene data show CDR1 as SNHLY and CDR2 as FYNNEI. CDR3 sequence reads: CASSPQGSGGPLHF. The DNA of the CDR3 is TGTGCCAGCTCACCACAGGGGAGCGGGGGTCCCCTCCACTTT.